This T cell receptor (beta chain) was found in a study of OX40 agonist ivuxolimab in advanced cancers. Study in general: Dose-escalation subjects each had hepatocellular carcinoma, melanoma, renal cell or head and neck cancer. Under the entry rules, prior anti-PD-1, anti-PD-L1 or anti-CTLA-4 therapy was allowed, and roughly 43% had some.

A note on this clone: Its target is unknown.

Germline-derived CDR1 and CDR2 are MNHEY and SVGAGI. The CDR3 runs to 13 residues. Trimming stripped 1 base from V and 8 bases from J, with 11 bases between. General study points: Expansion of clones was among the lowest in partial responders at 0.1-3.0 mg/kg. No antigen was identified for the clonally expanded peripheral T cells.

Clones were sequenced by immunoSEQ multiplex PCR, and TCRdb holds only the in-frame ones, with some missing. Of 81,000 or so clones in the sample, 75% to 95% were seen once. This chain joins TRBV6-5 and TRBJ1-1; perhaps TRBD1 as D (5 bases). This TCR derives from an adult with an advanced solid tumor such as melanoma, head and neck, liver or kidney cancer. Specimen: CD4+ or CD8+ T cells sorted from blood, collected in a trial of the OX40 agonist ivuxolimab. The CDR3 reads CASSYLPGGEAFF. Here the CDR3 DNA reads TGTGCCAGCAGTTACTTACCCGGGGGGGAAGCTTTCTTT.